Listed here is a single T cell receptor (beta chain). The repertoire was sequenced with immunoSEQ multiplex PCR; TCRdb's copy has only in-frame clones and lacks some. This sample carries 140,000 to 150,000 clones, approximately 85% of them seen once, and the ten largest clones take 3% to 3.5%. This sample is drawn from a study of blood T cell repertoires in COVID-19. Germline-derived CDR1 and CDR2 are SGHRS and YFSETQ. V lost 4 bases, J lost 2 bases, and 3 bases stayed unmatched. The CDR3 is 17 residues long. The genes are TRBV5-1 and TRBJ2-1; 16 bases match TRBD2. The clonotype originates from a woman aged 50 to 60 with acute COVID-19. Material: PBMCs or T cells enriched from blood (not recorded which). CDR3 region: CASSQGLAGGPYNEQFF. For the CDR3, the DNA is TGCGCCAGCAGCCAGGGACTAGCGGGAGGGCCCTACAATGAGCAGTTCTTC.